The source of this TCR beta chain is a study of vaccination and CD4 T cells after COVID-19 (dated by TCRdb to 2021 to 2024). Study-level background: In the convalescent cohort there were six males and four females, among whom were two Hispanic individuals, seven Caucasians, two Asians and one multiracial person. Post-COVID blood samples were collected from convalescent patients a median of roughly 100 days after diagnosis, with a range of about 30 to 161 days. For stimulating the cultures, overlapping spike peptide pools were used, derived from SARS-CoV-2 as well as from the common cold coronaviruses HCoV-NL63, HCoV-OC43 and HCoV-229E. Control cultures received a CEFX viral epitope pool as the positive control, an HIV-1 Nef peptide pool as the negative control, or no peptide. In ten to eleven COVID-19 convalescent patients and 4 infection-naive healthy vaccine recipients, the spike-specific CD4+ TCR repertoire before mRNA vaccination was compared with the repertoire after mRNA vaccination. At the TCR clonotype level, an earlier paper using these donors assessed memory CD4+ T cell crossreactivity between SARS-CoV-2 and common cold coronavirus spike proteins. Two doses of either the Pfizer-BioNTech BNT162b2 vaccine (n=8) or the Moderna mRNA-1273 vaccine (n=2) were administered to participants. The time from the second vaccine dose to post-vaccine blood sampling had a median of roughly 79 days and ranged from about 14 to 250 days.

Read against the paper, the sample's treatment or condition label means: roughly 11-day PBMC culture with coronavirus spike peptide pools or control peptides (ViraFEST assay). CD4+ T cells from unexposed donors were collected before the COVID-19 pandemic (2011-2018). The study used the ViraFEST assay, which expanded antigen-specific T cells with peptide pools and then identified expanded clonotypes by TCR sequencing. Each well held around 2 million PBMCs cultured in IMDM containing about 5% human AB serum and approximately 9.8 IU/ml IL-2, with 10 ug/ml peptide pools added. On days 3 and 7, half of the culture medium was replaced with fresh IL-2-containing medium. After approximately 11 days of culture, CD4+ T cells were isolated by negative selection with the EasySep CD4+ T cell isolation kit. As cell number allowed, CD4+ T cells from unexposed donors were tested for reactivity to SARS-CoV-2 S and N and to four common cold coronavirus spike pools. Ficoll-Paque Plus gradient centrifugation was used to isolate PBMCs from whole blood, and the isolated PBMCs were then either used fresh or cryopreserved at -140C. Culture conditions were generally each tested in triplicate wells. The leukapheresis product for the unexposed donors was obtained through commercial purchase.

The receptor library was made with PCR. At the Johns Hopkins FTIC core, DNA from the cultured CD4+ T cells underwent TCR sequencing with the Oncomine TCR Beta short-read assay. Genomic DNA was extracted from the cultured CD4+ T cells with the QIAamp micro DNA kit. Oncomine TCR Beta libraries made from cultured CD4+ T cells were pooled using unique dual indexes and sequenced on an Illumina iSeq 100. The paper's processing steps were these. Non-productive sequences were removed, and CDR3s that did not start with C, did not end with F or W, or were shorter than 7 amino acids were discarded. Antigen-specific clonotypes were identified with the MANAFEST web application by comparing peptide-stimulated wells with reference and other culture wells. Positive clones required FDR below 0.05, an odds ratio above 5, and productive frequency above 0.1% in at least two of three replicate wells. A clonotype was classed as cross-reactive if the clonotype showed significant expansion both in SARS-CoV-2 spike wells and in at least one common cold coronavirus spike condition. CDR3 homology was assessed with Levenshtein distances (stringdist) and unrooted phylogenetic trees (ape) in R version 3.6.1. The raw public reads went through TCRdb reprocessing: fastp at Q25, MiXCR clone calling, in-frame beta chains kept. All rows with the same CDR3 protein become a single entry with the most common DNA and genes. TCRdb, rather than the study authors, made the V and J calls. The sample table lists 7,000 or so distinct CDR3 sequences, approximately 44% of them with a count of one. Together, the top ten hold roughly two fifths of the sample.

From the cysteine through the phenylalanine, the CDR3 covers 14 amino acids. Of all the DNA, just the CDR3 is kept, 42 bases in frame from base 1. The germline V gene (reference sequence) specifies GTSNPN as CDR1 and SVGIG as CDR2. V trim: 7 bases; J trim: 4 bases; unmatched bases: 6. With regard to this clonotype: It lacks a known antigen. Base qualities are not recorded, but no much larger clone differs from it by a single base.

Points the paper makes about the study in general: Of the vaccine-specific clones in convalescent patients, 304 of 307, or nearly all, reacted only to SARS-CoV-2 spike and did not cross-react with common cold coronaviruses. Only a relatively small number of convalescent patients were included in the study, and early timepoints following natural infection were not analyzed. Among the post-vaccine SARS-CoV-2-reactive clones in convalescent patients, a median approximately 90% showed up only after vaccination, which suggests vaccine-specific priming. The median count of SARS-CoV-2-reactive clonotypes went up from 20 to 25 after infection to 38 after vaccination, although the change was not significant.

The rearranged chain carries TRBV30 and TRBJ2-7, and 14 junction bases match TRBD2. The specimen was CD4+ T cells from blood, cultured in vitro. The sequence came from a human donor in good health. The CDR3 in this case is CASRLAGGPYEQYF. The base sequence is TGTGCCTCAAGACTAGCGGGGGGGCCTTACGAGCAGTACTTC.